This TCR beta chain came from a study of vaccination and CD4 T cells after COVID-19. Stated treatment: roughly 10-day PBMC culture with coronavirus spike peptide pools or control peptides (ViraFEST assay). The culture of roughly 2 million PBMCs per well included roughly 10 IU/ml IL-2 and roughly 10 ug/ml peptide pools. Scientists separated out CD4+ T cells through negative selection following 10 days in culture. This clonotype was seen a handful of times. What it binds is unknown. The Oncomine TCR Beta short-read assay sequenced DNA from cultured CD4+ T cells. One entry per CDR3 protein, called by TCRdb with MiXCR from the PCR reads. The data contain about 20,000 distinct CDR3 sequences, about half of them singletons. The sequence came from a human donor with COVID-19. The specimen sequenced was cultured CD4+ T cells from blood.

For the CDR3, the DNA is TGTGCCTACATGATGGAGCAGCGCACTGAAGCTTTCTTT. Protein: CAYMMEQRTEAFF. V and J are TRBV7-9 and TRBJ1-1, with unresolved D. There are 13 residues in the CDR3. V was pared by 11 bases and J by 4 bases, with 17 bases between. CDR1 and CDR2 from the germline V gene are SEHNR and FQNEAQ (reference sequence).